This TCR beta chain is from a study of T cells in Graves' hyperthyroidism and ophthalmopathy. Whole-study findings and limits: Separation of ophthalmopathy from stable hyperthyroidism was achieved by a 13 V-J model.

TCR beta CDR3 sequences were amplified from RNA transcripts. First-round RT-PCR targeting the TCR CDR3 was performed with the HTBI primer set. TCRdb used MiXCR to reprocess the multiplex PCR reads, holding one entry per CDR3 protein. In the table there are about 770,000 distinct CDR3 sequences, 15% to 20% of which are singletons. A patient was excluded if there was uncontrolled infection, other autoimmune disease, pregnancy or lactation. Thyroid ultrasound and orbital computed tomography, with clinical symptoms and serum thyroxine and TRAb, informed diagnoses. Progressors' blood was drawn at hyperthyroidism diagnosis, before ophthalmopathy symptoms. CDR3 length: 16 amino acids. V shed 5 bases, J shed 3 bases, and the junction held 4 bases outside the gene matches. In its sample, this clonotype was seen many times. As yet, its antigen is unknown.

The specimen was blood. The rearrangement joins TRBV12-3 or TRBV12-4 to TRBJ1-6; the match to TRBD1 covers 10 bases. This TCR came from a woman in her forties or fifties with Graves' hyperthyroidism that later progressed to Graves' ophthalmopathy. CDR3 region: CASSATGGRYNSPLHF. Here the CDR3 DNA reads TGTGCCAGCAGTGCGACAGGGGGCCGCTATAATTCACCCCTCCACTTT.